This is a list of T cell receptor beta chains from one sample in a study of blood T cell repertoires in COVID-19. Libraries were prepared by immunoSEQ multiplex PCR; TCRdb keeps only in-frame clonotypes and omits some of them. Here the sample spans approximately 300,000 clones, 88% being singletons. Sequenced input: peripheral blood. Source of these receptors: a woman in her twenties or thirties with COVID-19, enrolled during active disease. CDR3s include the opening cysteine and the closing phenylalanine or tryptophan. A D gene is named only where the DNA matches it firmly.

v_gene,len,d_gene,CDR3aa
TRBV7-3,18,TRBD1,CASSPFGTAPSGANVLTF
TRBV19,16,TRBD1,CASRRTGGTSTDTQYF
TRBV7-2,16,TRBD2,CASSLDVTSGTDTQYF
TRBV5-4,15,TRBD1,CASSLNQGAGNTIYF
TRBV7-7,15,TRBD1,CASSSTGASYNEQFF
TRBV10-3,15,-,CAIRATGNSNQPQHF
TRBV9,13,-,CASSVGASYEQYF
TRBV21-1,16,-,CASSKAGRRGRCEQYF
TRBV5-4,15,TRBD2,CASSLMAGEGETQYF
TRBV10-3,12,-,CAISPINQPQHF
TRBV28,11,-,CASSTGTEQFF
TRBV2,15,TRBD2,CASSEGVGGWAEQFF
TRBV28,15,TRBD1,CASSSGTGGEAGYTF
TRBV6-6,14,-,CASSRTEGSYEQYF
TRBV7-2,16,-,CASTETGLSYGETQYF
TRBV12-3/TRBV12-4,12,-,CASRGLVYGYTF
TRBV4-1,13,-,CASSQGLNEKLFF
TRBV28,14,-,CASRSLPISSPLHF
TRBV11-2,15,TRBD2,CASSPRTSGFHEQYF
TRBV28,16,-,CASSLGGLAEYNEQFF
TRBV5-1,14,-,CASSMTPEDTEAFF
TRBV2,17,TRBD1,CASSEAWTGKNFYEQYF
TRBV24-1,15,TRBD1,CATSDGQGGNYGYTF
TRBV5-4,15,TRBD1,CASRQDRGAAYGYTF
TRBV28,14,TRBD2,CASRAGTSGLEQYF
TRBV7-9,16,TRBD2,CASSLAGGTVYNEQFF
TRBV6-5,16,TRBD2,CASSSRGTSGKGEQYF
TRBV5-1,14,TRBD1,CASSLDHRGYEQYF
TRBV18,18,TRBD1,CASSPARTGLQGNYGYTF
TRBV18,12,-,CASSEDQETQYF
TRBV19,14,-,CASSMAWANTEAFF
TRBV30,16,TRBD1,CAWSVRPGQELNEQYF
TRBV2,11,-,CASKQPSEAFF
TRBV19,14,TRBD1,CASRITGAGYGYTF
TRBV29-1,14,TRBD2,CSTGLAGSTGELFF
TRBV9,13,-,CASSVDNRDGYTF